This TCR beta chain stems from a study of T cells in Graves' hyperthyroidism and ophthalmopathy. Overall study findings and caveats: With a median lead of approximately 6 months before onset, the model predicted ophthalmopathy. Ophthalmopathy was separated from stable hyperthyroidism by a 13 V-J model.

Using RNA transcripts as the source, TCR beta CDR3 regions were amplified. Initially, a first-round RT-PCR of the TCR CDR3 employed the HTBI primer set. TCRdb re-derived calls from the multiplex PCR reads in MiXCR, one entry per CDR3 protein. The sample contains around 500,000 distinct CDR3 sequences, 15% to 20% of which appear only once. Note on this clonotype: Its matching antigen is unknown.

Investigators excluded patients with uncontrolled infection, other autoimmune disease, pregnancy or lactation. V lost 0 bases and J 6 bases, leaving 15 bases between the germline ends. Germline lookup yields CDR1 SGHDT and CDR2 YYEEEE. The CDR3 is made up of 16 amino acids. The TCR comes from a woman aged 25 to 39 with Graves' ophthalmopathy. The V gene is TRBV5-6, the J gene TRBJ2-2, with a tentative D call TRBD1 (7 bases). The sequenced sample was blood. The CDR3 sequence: CASSLAGIRGAGELFF. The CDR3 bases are TGTGCCAGCAGCTTGGCCGGGATCAGGGGGGCCGGGGAGCTGTTTTTT.